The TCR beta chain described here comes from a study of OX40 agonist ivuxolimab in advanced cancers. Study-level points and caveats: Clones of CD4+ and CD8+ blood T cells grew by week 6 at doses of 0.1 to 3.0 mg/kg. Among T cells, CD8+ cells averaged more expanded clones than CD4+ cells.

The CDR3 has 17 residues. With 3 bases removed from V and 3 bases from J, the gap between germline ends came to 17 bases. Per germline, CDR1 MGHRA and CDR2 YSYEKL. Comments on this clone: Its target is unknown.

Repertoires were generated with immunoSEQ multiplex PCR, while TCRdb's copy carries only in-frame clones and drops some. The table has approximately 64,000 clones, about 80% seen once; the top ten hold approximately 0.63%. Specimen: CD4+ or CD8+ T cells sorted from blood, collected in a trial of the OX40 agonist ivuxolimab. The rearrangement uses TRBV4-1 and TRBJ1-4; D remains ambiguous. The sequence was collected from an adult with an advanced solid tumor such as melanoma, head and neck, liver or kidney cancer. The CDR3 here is CASSHSGDFRANEKLFF. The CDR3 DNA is TGCGCCAGCAGCCACAGTGGGGATTTTAGAGCTAATGAAAAACTGTTTTTT.